One sample yielded the 14 T cell receptor beta chains listed below, sequenced in a study of shared clonotypes between healthy human individuals. Naive CD8 cells, CD45RO-negative and positively selected for CCR7, excluded terminally differentiated effector memory CD45RA+ cells. Sequencing was performed with immunoSEQ multiplex PCR; in TCRdb, only in-frame clones are kept and a portion is missing. The table lists about 2.1 million clones, around 93% of them singletons. The sequenced sample consisted of naive CD8+ T cells from PBMCs. These receptors all stem from a young man in good health. Some clones in this sample may be carry-over from other donors' samples.

A single count supports this clone. The genes are TRBV19 and TRBJ1-5; D not resolved. Between the trimmed V and J ends, which lost 3 bases and 2 bases, there was a span of 17 bases. The CDR3 sequence is 17 residues long. Germline CDR1 is LNHDA and CDR2 is SQIVND (reference sequence). The CDR3 DNA reads as TGTGCCAGTAGTATTCCGGGCCAGAGTGGGGGCAATCAGCCCCAGCATTTT. It specifies CASSIPGQSGGNQPQHF.

The chain is built from TRBV5-1 and TRBJ2-5; TRBD1 matches 7 bases. CDR1 is SGHRS, CDR2 YFSETQ, per germline. The CDR3 is 14 amino acids. V lost 4 bases to trimming and J lost 5 bases; unmatched junction nucleotides: 8. In nucleotides, the CDR3 is TGCGCCAGCAGCCCAAAGGACAGGTTTGAGACCCAGTACTTC. It codes for CASSPKDRFETQYF. The full variable domain, in which reference TRBV5-1 and TRBJ2-5 provide the parts outside the CDR3, is KAGVTQTPRYLIKTRGQQVTLSCSPISGHRSVSWYQQTPGQGLQFLFEYFSETQRNKGNFPGRFSGRQFSNSRSEMNVSTLELGDSALYLCASSPKDRFETQYFGPGTRLLVL.

This clone has more than one count but fewer than ten. The chain has TRBV30 and TRBJ1-5; 7 bases agree with TRBD1. Germline CDR1 and CDR2: GTSNPN and SVGIG (reference sequence). This CDR3 has 15 residues. The junction had 12 bases not matched to a gene; V was cut back by 0 bases and J by 10 bases. In DNA, the CDR3 is TGTGCCTGGAGTGTACCAGGACAGGTGTGGGGTCCCCAGCATTTT. Encoded protein: CAWSVPGQVWGPQHF. The full variable domain, its missing parts supplied by reference TRBV30 and TRBJ1-5, is SQTIHQWPATLVQPVGSPLSLECTVEGTSNPNLYWYRQAAGRGLQLLFYSVGIGQISSEVPQNLSASRPQDRQFILSSKKLLLSDSGFYLCAWSVPGQVWGPQHFGDGTRLSIL.

In DNA form, the CDR3 reads TGTGCCAGCAGCTTAGGGACCGGGACAGGAACATTATACTATGGCTACACCTTC. Residues: CASSLGTGTGTLYYGYTF. J is TRBJ1-2 and V is TRBV7-8, with TRBD1 matching 8 bases. The CDR3 is made up of 18 amino acids. The V gene's germline CDR1 is SGHVS and CDR2 FQNEAQ. V was pared by 1 base and J by 3 bases, with 13 bases of the junction left unmatched.

With regard to this clone: In the same sample, other DNA sequences code for this CDR3. This sequence joins TRBV29-1 and TRBJ2-7, with no clear D. CDR1 SQVTM and CDR2 ANQGSEA come from the germline V gene. The CDR3 length is 11 residues. V was cut by 4 bases and J by 3 bases, with 7 bases left in between. The CDR3 DNA reads TGCAGCGTTGTTGACGGCTACGAGCAGTACTTC. Its translation is CSVVDGYEQYF.

With respect to this clone: One end of the junction fails to match germline, which may point to a read error. This chain uses TRBV7-9 with TRBJ2-1; perhaps D is TRBD1 or TRBD2 (6 bases each). Germline values: CDR1 SEHNR, CDR2 FQNEAQ (reference sequence). The CDR3 sequence is 12 residues long. The CDR3 is CASSPTGAAAVF. DNA of the CDR3: TGTGCCAGCAGTCCTACGGGGGCAGCGGCGGTCTTC.

The chain combines TRBV27 with TRBJ1-5; D not resolved. CDR3 size: 13 residues. Germline assignment: CDR1 MNHEY and CDR2 SMNVEV (reference sequence). The V and J ends lost 4 bases and 6 bases respectively, with 10 bases between them. The CDR3 loop reads CASSSYNSQPQHF. For the CDR3, the DNA is TGTGCCAGCAGTTCCTACAACAGTCAGCCCCAGCATTTT.

This chain joins TRBV28 and TRBJ2-7; D is possibly TRBD1 (5 bases). V shed 2 bases and J shed 5 bases, with 10 bases lying between them. The CDR3 has 13 residues. Germline V gene lookup returns CDR1 MDHEN and CDR2 SYDVKM. The CDR3 bases are TGTGCCAGCAGTTTAGCAGGGATCGACGAGCAGTACTTC. Translating gives CASSLAGIDEQYF. Full variable domain (missing parts from reference TRBV28 and TRBJ2-7): DVKVTQSSRYLVKRTGEKVFLECVQDMDHENMFWYRQDPGLGLRLIYFSYDVKMKEKGDIPEGYSVSREKKERFSLILESASTNQTSMYLCASSLAGIDEQYFGPGTRLTVT.

The chain links TRBV10-2 to TRBJ2-7; D may be TRBD1 (6 bases). The CDR3 extends over 14 amino acids. The V gene lost 4 bases and the J gene lost 4 bases, with 14 bases spanning the gap. The germline V gene encodes CDR1 WSHSY and CDR2 SAAADI. This CDR3 is CASSVHRELYEQYF. As DNA, the CDR3 is TGCGCCAGCAGTGTTCACAGGGAGTTGTACGAGCAGTACTTC.

The chain couples TRBV27 to TRBJ2-1; a possible D gene is TRBD1 (6 bases). V was shortened by 5 bases and J by 9 bases, with 14 bases between the two germline ends. The V gene's germline CDR1 is MNHEY and CDR2 SMNVEV (reference sequence). This CDR3 region has 13 residues. The CDR3 DNA is TGTGCCAGCAGTCCGGACGTCAGGGGTGAGCAGTTCTTC. This gives the protein CASSPDVRGEQFF.

This chain uses TRBV5-1 with TRBJ1-1, with 7 bases matching TRBD1. This CDR3 has 16 amino acids. Germline V gives CDR1 SGHRS, CDR2 YFSETQ. Germline trimming cut 4 bases from V and 3 bases from J; bases unmatched to any gene: 12. The CDR3 here is CASSLGLQGMDTEAFF. CDR3 sequence (DNA): TGCGCCAGCAGCCTGGGCCTACAGGGGATGGACACTGAAGCTTTCTTT.

V usage is TRBV5-6 and J usage is TRBJ1-1; a possible D gene is TRBD1 (6 bases). There are 19 residues in the CDR3. The germline gives CDR1 SGHDT, CDR2 YYEEEE. V lost 1 base, J lost 5 bases, and 27 bases lay in between. The DNA of the CDR3 is TGTGCCAGCAGCTTGTTTTATCGTACCCAGGGGAGTCCGGGGACTGAAGCTTTCTTT. Its protein is CASSLFYRTQGSPGTEAFF.

The chain couples TRBV6-6 to TRBJ2-7, with TRBD2 identical over 7 bases. The CDR3 loop spans 14 amino acids. CDR1 is MNHNY and CDR2 is SVGAGI in the germline V gene (reference sequence). Losses at the gene ends were 1 base for V and 5 bases for J; bases not matched to a gene: 5. The CDR3 protein is CASSYWAGVDEQYF. The CDR3 coding sequence is TGTGCCAGCAGTTACTGGGCGGGAGTGGACGAGCAGTACTTC.

The J gene is TRBJ2-7, the V gene TRBV7-2; no firm D call. This CDR3 region has 13 residues. CDR1 and CDR2 (germline): SGHTA, FQGNSA. V lost 4 bases to trimming and J lost 2 bases, with 9 bases between them. CDR3 sequence: CASSSLKTYEQYF. CDR3 bases: TGTGCCAGCAGCTCCCTGAAAACCTACGAGCAGTACTTC. Variable domain in full (rest from reference TRBV7-2 and TRBJ2-7): GAGVSQSPSNKVTEKGKDVELRCDPISGHTALYWYRQSLGQGLEFLIYFQGNSAPDKSGLPSDRFSAERTGGSVSTLTIQRTQQEDSAVYLCASSSLKTYEQYFGPGTRLTVT.